This T cell receptor (beta chain) was identified during a study of patients and donors after allogeneic stem cell transplantation. TCRdb reprocessed the RT-PCR reads via MiXCR and lists one record per CDR3 protein. The sample has 110,000 or so distinct CDR3 sequences, roughly 37% seen once. Sequencing was carried out using blood, either unsorted or a sorted T cell fraction (not recorded which). This receptor was identified in a human donor who was either an allogeneic HSCT recipient or a stem cell or donor lymphocyte infusion donor (not recorded which). It is not recorded whose cells these are; they may come from a transplant donor.

CDR3 loop: CSASDRLNQPQHF. CDR3 nucleotide sequence: TGCAGTGCTAGTGACAGATTGAATCAGCCCCAGCATTTT. The chain has TRBV20-1 and TRBJ1-5; D may be TRBD1 (5 bases). This CDR3 region has 13 residues. The V and J ends lost 3 bases and 4 bases respectively, with 10 bases between them. CDR1 is DFQATT and CDR2 is SNEGSKA in the germline V gene (reference sequence).